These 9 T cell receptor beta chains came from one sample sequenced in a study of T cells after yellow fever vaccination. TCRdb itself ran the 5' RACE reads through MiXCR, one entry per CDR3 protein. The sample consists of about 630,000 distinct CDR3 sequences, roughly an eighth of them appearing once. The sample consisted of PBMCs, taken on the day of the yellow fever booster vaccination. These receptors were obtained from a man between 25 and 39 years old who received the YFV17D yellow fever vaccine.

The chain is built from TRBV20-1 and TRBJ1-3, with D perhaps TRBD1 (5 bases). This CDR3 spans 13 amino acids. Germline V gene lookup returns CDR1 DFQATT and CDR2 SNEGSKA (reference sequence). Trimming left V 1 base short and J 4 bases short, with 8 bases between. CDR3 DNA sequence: TGCAGTGCTAGAGGCGCAGGGGGAAACACCATATATTTT. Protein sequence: CSARGAGGNTIYF.

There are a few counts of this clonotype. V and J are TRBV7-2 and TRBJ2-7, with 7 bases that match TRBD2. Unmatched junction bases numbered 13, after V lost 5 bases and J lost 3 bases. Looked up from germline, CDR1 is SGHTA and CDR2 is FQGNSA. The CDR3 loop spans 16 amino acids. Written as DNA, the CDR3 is TGTGCCAGCAGCGCACCCGGGACTAACCGATTCTACGAGCAGTACTTC. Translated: CASSAPGTNRFYEQYF. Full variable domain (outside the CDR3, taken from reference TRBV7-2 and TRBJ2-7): GAGVSQSPSNKVTEKGKDVELRCDPISGHTALYWYRQSLGQGLEFLIYFQGNSAPDKSGLPSDRFSAERTGGSVSTLTIQRTQQEDSAVYLCASSAPGTNRFYEQYFGPGTRLTVT.

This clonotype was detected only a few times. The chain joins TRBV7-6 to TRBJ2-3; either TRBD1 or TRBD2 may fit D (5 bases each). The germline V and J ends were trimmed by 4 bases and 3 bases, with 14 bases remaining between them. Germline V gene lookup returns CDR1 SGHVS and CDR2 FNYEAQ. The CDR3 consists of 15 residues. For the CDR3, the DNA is TGTGCCAGCAGCTCCACCGGGACGGAGACAGATACGCAGTATTTT. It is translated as CASSSTGTETDTQYF.

The CDR3 nucleotides are TGCAGTGCGCCAAGGAACACTGAAGCTTTCTTT. It specifies CSAPRNTEAFF. V and J are TRBV20-1 and TRBJ1-1; no clear D. Deletions cut 6 bases from V and 1 base from J, with 6 bases between. The V gene's germline CDR1 is DFQATT and CDR2 SNEGSKA (reference sequence). The CDR3 spans 11 residues.

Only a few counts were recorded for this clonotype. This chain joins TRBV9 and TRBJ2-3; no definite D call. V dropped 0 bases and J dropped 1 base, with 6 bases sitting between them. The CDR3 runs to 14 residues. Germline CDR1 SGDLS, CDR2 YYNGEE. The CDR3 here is CASSVAFGTDTQYF. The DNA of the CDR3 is TGTGCCAGCAGCGTAGCCTTTGGCACAGATACGCAGTATTTT.

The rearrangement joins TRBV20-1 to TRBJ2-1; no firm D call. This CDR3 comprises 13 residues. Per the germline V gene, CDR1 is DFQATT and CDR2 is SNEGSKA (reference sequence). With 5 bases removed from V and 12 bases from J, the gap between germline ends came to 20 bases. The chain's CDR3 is CSARNDKENVQFF. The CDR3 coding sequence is TGCAGTGCTCGTAACGATAAGGAGAACGTGCAGTTCTTC.

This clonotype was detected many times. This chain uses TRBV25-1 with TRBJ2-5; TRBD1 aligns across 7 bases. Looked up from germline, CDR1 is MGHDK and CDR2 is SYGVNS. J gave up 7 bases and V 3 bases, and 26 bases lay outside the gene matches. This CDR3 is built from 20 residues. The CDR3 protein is CASSEVNRLPGQRGGGTQYF. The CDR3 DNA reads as TGTGCCAGCAGTGAGGTTAATAGGCTACCGGGACAGAGGGGTGGTGGGACCCAGTACTTC.

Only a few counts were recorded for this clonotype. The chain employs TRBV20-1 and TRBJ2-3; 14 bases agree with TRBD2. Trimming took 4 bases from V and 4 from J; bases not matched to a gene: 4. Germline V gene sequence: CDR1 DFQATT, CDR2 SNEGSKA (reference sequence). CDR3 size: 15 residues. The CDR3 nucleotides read TGCAGTGCTACCGGGACTAGCGGGAGATCAGATACGCAGTATTTT. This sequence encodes CSATGTSGRSDTQYF.

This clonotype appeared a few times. The CDR3 bases are TGTGCCAGCAGTTTTACGATTGTTGAGACCCAGTACTTC. Protein product: CASSFTIVETQYF. The gene calls are TRBV6-5 and TRBJ2-5; no clear D. V was pared by 4 bases and J by 5 bases, with 11 bases between. This CDR3 spans 13 amino acids. Germline-derived CDR1 and CDR2 are MNHEY and SVGAGI.